The T cell receptor beta chain described here comes from a study of CD8 T cells in Susac syndrome. RNA, at about 0.45 to 1 ug, was reverse transcribed with random hexamers. Across 54 Vbeta and 13 Jbeta, immunoSEQ multiplex PCR amplified TCR beta CDR3. TCRdb recomputed calls from the immunoSEQ multiplex PCR reads with MiXCR, one row per CDR3 protein. The table includes a few hundred thousand distinct CDR3 sequences, about 90% detected once. Sequencing targeted TCR beta in T cells from blood (CD8+ and CD4+). TEMRA cells were enriched by FACS, while CD8+ and CD4+ T cells were obtained through a negative isolation that was performed magnetically. The germline V and J ends were trimmed by 8 bases and 1 base, with 14 bases remaining between them. Looked up from germline, CDR1 is SQVTM and CDR2 is ANQGSEA. This CDR3 is 13 amino acids long.

The chain carries TRBV29-1 and TRBJ1-1; tentatively, D is TRBD1 (5 bases). This TCR was recovered from a human donor with multiple sclerosis. Specimen: CD4+ T cells from PBMCs. The CDR3 nucleotides are TGCAGCCCCGTTTTGGGGACGAACACTGAAGCTTTCTTT. Encoded protein: CSPVLGTNTEAFF.